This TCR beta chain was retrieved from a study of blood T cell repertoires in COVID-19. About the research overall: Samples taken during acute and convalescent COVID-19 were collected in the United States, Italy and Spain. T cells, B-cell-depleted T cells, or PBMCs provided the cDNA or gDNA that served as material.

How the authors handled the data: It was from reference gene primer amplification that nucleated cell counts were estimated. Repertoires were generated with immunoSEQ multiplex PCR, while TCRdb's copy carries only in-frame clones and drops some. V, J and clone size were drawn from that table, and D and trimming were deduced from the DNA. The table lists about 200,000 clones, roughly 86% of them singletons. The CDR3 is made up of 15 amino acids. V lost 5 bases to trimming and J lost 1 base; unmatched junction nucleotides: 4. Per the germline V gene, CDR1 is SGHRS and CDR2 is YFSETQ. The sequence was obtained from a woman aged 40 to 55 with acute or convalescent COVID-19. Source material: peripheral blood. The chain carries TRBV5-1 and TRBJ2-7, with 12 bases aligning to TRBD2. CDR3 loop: CASRRGLAGSYEQYF. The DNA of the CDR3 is TGCGCCAGCAGGAGAGGACTAGCGGGGTCCTACGAGCAGTACTTC.